This TCR beta chain was observed in a study of cytomegalovirus exposure and HLA in healthy donors. J lost 7 bases, V lost 6 bases, and 10 bases had no gene match. CDR1 and CDR2 from the germline V gene are WSHSY and SAAADI. The CDR3 spans 14 residues. The PCR was carried out with 60 Vbeta primers and 13 Jbeta primers. This table comes from immunoSEQ multiplex PCR, and its TCRdb copy is limited to in-frame clones, with some not included. This sample has around 50,000 clones, with about 80% found just once. This receptor was taken from a man between 50 and 59 years old in good health and CMV-seronegative. This chain links TRBV10-2 with TRBJ2-7; 9 bases are a match to TRBD1. The sample was PBMCs. The CDR3 is CASRDGGQGGEQYF. CDR3 coding DNA: TGCGCCAGCAGGGACGGGGGACAGGGAGGAGAGCAGTACTTC.